This T cell receptor beta chain derives from a study of CXCR3-negative and CXCR3-positive naive CD8 T cells. Notes on the study in general: For naive cells, CXCR3-negative and CXCR3-positive subsets had similar TRBV-TRBJ usage; for memory cells, usage differed. Across naive subsets, surface CD5 expression was comparable, and TCR strength was inferred from properties of the TRB CDR3.

The length of the CDR3 is 16 residues. The TRB libraries of cDNA were built by UMI-labeled 5' RACE. Using the 5' RACE reads, TCRdb records one entry per CDR3 protein without DNA. This sample's table reports 23,000 or so distinct CDR3 sequences. Every individual CD8+ T cell subset underwent sorting in triplicate at approximately 300,000 cells apiece. The CD45RO-CCR7+CD27+CD95- phenotype denoted naive CD8+ T cells. About this clonotype: Its target is not known.

The V call is TRBV12-3 or TRBV12-4, the J call TRBJ1-6; the TCRdb D gene call, TRBD1, has no DNA to confirm it. The TCR was taken from a human donor in good health. Some clones in this sample may be carry-over from other donors' samples. Sequenced input: naive CXCR3- CD8+ T cells from blood. Subset of the sample: CD45RO-CCR7+CD27+CD95- naive CD8+ T cells lacking CXCR3 (TNR3-). CDR3 protein: CASSKAGGRNNSPLHF.